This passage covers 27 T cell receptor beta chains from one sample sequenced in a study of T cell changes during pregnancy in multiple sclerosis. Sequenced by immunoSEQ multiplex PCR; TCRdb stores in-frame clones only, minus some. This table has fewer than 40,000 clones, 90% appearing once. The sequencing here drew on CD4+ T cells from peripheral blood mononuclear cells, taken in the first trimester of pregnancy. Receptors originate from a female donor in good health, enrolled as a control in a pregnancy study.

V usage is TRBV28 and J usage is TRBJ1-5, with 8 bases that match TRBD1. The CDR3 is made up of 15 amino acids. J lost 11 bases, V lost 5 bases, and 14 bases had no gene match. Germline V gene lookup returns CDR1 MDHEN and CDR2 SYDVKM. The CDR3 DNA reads TGTGCCAGCAGTAGGGACAGGCGCCTTCCTGGGTCCCAGCATTTT. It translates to CASSRDRRLPGSQHF.

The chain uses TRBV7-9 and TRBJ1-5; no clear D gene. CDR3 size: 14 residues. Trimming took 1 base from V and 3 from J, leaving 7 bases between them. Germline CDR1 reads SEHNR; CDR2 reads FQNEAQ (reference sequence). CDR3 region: CASSLGGFNQPQHF. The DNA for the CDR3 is TGTGCCAGCAGCTTAGGCGGATTCAATCAGCCCCAGCATTTT.

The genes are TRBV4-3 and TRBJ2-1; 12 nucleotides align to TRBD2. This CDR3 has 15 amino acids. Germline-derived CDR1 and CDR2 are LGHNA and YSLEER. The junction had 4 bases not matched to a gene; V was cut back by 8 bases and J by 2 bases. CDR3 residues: CASPTSGGPYNEQFF. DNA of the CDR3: TGCGCCAGCCCAACTAGCGGGGGGCCCTACAATGAGCAGTTCTTC.

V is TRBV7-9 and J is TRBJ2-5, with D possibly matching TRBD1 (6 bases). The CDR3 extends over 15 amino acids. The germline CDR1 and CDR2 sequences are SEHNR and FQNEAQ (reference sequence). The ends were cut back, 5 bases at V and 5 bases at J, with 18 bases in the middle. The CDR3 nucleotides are TGTGCCAGCAGCCCGGACAGTTGGGTCACGGAGACCCAGTACTTC. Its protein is CASSPDSWVTETQYF.

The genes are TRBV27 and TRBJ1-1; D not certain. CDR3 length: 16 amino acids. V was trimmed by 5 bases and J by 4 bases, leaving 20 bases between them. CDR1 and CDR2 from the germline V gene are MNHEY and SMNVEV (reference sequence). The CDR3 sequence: CASSPYGEAAGTEAFF. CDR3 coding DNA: TGTGCCAGCAGTCCATACGGGGAGGCGGCGGGCACTGAAGCTTTCTTT.

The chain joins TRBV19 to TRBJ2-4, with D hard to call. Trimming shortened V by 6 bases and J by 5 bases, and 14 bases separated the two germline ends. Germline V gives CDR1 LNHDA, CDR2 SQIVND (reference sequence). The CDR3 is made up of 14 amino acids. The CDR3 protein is CASRPMGSQNIQYF. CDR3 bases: TGTGCCAGTAGACCCATGGGCAGCCAAAACATTCAGTACTTC.

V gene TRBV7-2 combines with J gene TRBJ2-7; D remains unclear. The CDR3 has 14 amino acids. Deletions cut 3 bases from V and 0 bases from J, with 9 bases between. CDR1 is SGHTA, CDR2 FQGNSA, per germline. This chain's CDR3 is CASSFEFSSYEQYF. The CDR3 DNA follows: TGTGCCAGCAGCTTCGAGTTTAGCTCCTACGAGCAGTACTTC.

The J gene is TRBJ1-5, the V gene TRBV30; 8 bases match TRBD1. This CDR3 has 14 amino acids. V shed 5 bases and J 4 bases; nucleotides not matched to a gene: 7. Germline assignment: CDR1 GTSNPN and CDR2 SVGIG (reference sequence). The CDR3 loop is CAWGQGTSNQPQHF. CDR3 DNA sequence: TGTGCCTGGGGACAGGGTACCTCAAATCAGCCCCAGCATTTT.

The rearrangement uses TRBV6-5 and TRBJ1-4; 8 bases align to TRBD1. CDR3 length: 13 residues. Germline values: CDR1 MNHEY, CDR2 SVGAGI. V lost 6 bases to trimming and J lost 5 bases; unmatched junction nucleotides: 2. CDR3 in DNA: TGTGCCAGCAGGAGGACAGGGAATGAAAAACTGTTTTTT. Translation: CASRRTGNEKLFF.

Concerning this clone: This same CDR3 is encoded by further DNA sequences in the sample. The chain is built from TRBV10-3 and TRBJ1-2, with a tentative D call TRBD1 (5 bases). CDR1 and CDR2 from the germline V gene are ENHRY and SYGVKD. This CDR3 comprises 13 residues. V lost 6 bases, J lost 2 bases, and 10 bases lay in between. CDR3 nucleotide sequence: TGTGCCATCAGAGCGGGACCCAACTATGGCTACACCTTC. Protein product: CAIRAGPNYGYTF.

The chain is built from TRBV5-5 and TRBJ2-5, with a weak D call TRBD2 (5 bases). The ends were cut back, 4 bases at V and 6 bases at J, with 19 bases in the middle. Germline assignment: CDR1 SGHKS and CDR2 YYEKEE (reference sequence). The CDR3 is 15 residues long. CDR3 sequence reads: CASSPVVLGGQTQYF. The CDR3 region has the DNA TGTGCCAGCAGCCCGGTTGTATTGGGCGGGCAGACCCAGTACTTC. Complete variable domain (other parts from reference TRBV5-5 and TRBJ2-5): DAGVTQSPTHLIKTRGQQVTLRCSPISGHKSVSWYQQVLGQGPQFIFQYYEKEERGRGNFPDRFSARQFPNYSSELNVNALLLGDSALYLCASSPVVLGGQTQYFGPGTRLLVL.

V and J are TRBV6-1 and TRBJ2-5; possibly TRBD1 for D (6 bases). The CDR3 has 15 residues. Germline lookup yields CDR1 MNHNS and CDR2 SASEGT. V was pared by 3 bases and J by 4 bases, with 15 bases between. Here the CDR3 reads CASSDYRERPETQYF. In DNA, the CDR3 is TGTGCCAGCAGTGATTACAGGGAACGTCCAGAGACCCAGTACTTC.

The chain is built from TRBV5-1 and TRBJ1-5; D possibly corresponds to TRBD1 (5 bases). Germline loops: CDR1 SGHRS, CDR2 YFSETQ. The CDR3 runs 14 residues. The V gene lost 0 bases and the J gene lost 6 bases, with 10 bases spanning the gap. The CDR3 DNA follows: TGCGCCAGCAGCTTGGATGGGGGGGTTCAGCCCCAGCATTTT. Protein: CASSLDGGVQPQHF.

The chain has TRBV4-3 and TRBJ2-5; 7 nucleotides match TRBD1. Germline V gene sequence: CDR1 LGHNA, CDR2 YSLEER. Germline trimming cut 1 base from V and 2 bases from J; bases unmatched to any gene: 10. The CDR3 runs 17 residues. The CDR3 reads CASSQGQGAKLQETQYF. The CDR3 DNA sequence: TGCGCCAGCAGCCAAGGACAGGGCGCCAAACTTCAAGAGACCCAGTACTTC.

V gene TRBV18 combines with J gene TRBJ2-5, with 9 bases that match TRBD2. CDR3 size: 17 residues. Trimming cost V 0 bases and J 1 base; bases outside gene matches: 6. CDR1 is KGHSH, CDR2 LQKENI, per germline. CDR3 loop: CASSPPQGSGGQETQYF. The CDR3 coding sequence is TGTGCCAGCTCACCACCGCAGGGTAGCGGGGGCCAAGAGACCCAGTACTTC.

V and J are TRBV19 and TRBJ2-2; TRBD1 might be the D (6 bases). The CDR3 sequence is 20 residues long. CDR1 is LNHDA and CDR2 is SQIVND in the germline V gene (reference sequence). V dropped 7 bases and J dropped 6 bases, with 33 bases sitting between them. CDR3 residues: CASTQDRVSHRGHVPGELFF. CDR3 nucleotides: TGTGCCAGTACTCAGGACCGCGTTAGCCATAGGGGACACGTCCCCGGGGAGCTGTTTTTT.

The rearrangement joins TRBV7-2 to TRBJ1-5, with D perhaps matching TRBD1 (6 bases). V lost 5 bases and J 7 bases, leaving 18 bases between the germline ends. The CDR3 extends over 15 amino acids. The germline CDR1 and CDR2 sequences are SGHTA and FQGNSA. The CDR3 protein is CASSEVGQSRQPQHF. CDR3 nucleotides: TGTGCCAGCAGCGAGGTCGGACAGAGTAGGCAGCCCCAGCATTTT.

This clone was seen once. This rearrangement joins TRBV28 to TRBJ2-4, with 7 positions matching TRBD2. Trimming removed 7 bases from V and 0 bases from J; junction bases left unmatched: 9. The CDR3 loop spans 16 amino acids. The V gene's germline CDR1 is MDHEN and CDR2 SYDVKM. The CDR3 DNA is TGTGCCAGCAAGACGGGGGGACTTCTAGCCAAAAACATTCAGTACTTC. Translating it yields CASKTGGLLAKNIQYF.

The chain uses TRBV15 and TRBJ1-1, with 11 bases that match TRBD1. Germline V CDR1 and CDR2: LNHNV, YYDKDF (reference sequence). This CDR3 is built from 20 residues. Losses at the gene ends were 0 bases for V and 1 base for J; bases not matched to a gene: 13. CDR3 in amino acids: CATSRDGRRTGGARNTEAFF. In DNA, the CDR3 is TGTGCCACCAGCAGAGATGGACGACGGACAGGGGGCGCGAGGAACACTGAAGCTTTCTTT.

The CDR3 spells CASSQKKKTVLSDTEAFF. CDR3 DNA: TGTGCCAGCAGCCAAAAGAAAAAGACAGTACTTTCGGACACTGAAGCTTTCTTT. The V call is TRBV14, the J call TRBJ1-1; the D gene is possibly TRBD1 (5 bases). This CDR3 comprises 18 residues. Germline CDR1 SGHDN, CDR2 FVKESK. V was cut by 2 bases and J by 3 bases, with 22 bases left in between.

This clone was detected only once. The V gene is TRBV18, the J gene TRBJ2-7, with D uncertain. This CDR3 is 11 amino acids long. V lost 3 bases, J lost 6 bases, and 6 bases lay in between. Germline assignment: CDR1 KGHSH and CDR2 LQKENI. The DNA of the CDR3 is TGTGCCAGCTCACCCAGAAGCGAGCAGTACTTC. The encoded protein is CASSPRSEQYF.

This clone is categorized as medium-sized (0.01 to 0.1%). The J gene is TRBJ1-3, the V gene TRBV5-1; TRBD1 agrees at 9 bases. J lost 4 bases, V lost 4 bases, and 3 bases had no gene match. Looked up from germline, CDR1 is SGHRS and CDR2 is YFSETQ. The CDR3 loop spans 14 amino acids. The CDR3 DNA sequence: TGCGCCAGCAGCGGCGGGACAGGGGGAAACACCATATATTTT. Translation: CASSGGTGGNTIYF.

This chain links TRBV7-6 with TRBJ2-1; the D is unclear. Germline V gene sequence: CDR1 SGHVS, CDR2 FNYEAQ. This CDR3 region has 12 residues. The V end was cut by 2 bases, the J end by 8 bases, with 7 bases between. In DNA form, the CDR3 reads TGTGCCAGCAGCTTAAGCCTTGATGAGCAGTTCTTC. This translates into CASSLSLDEQFF.

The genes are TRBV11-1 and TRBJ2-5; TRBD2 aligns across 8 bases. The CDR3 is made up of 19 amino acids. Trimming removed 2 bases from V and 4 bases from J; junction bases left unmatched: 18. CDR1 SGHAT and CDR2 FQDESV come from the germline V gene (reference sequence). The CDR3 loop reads CASSLPLGGGLPGRETQYF. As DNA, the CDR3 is TGTGCCAGCAGCTTACCTCTGGGCGGGGGGCTTCCCGGGAGAGAGACCCAGTACTTC.

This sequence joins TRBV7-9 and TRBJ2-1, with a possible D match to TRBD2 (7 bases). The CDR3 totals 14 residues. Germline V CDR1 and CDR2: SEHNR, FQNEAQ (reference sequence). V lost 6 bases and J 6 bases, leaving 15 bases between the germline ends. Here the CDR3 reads CASSQRGGPNEQFF. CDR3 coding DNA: TGTGCCAGCAGTCAACGCGGGGGCCCCAATGAGCAGTTCTTC.

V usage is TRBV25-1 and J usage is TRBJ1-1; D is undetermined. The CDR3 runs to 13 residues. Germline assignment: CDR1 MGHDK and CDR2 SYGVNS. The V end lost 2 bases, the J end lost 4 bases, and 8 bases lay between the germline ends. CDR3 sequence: CASSERPGTEAFF. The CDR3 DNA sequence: TGTGCCAGCAGTGAAAGGCCGGGCACTGAAGCTTTCTTT.

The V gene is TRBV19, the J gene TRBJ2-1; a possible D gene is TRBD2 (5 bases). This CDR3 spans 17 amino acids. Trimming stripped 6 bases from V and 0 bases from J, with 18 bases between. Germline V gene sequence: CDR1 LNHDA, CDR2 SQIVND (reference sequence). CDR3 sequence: CASRTGIGESSYNEQFF. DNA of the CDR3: TGTGCCAGTAGGACGGGGATCGGAGAGAGCTCCTACAATGAGCAGTTCTTC.